Listed below are T cell receptor beta chains from one sample, sequenced in a study of shared clonotypes between healthy human individuals. Using immunoSEQ multiplex PCR, the repertoire was profiled, and TCRdb retains in-frame clones only, with some absent. The sample comprises about 550,000 clones, roughly 95% of which are singletons, and 0.09% to 0.13% rests with the top ten. The sequencing input was naive CD8+ T cells sorted from blood. The receptors originated from a woman aged 25 to 39 in good health. Both conserved end residues are trimmed from each CDR3. Fields, in order: clone size, J gene, V gene, D gene, CDR3 protein. A D gene is named only where the DNA matches it firmly. Size is stated for part of the rows, as once, few or many counts, or as a class when the clone is expanded.

clone size: -
J gene: TRBJ1-2
V gene: TRBV7-2
D gene: -
CDR3 protein: ASSPGLPNYGYT

clone size: -
J gene: -
V gene: TRBV11-3
D gene: -
CDR3 protein: ASSPGAARAPYEQY

clone size: once
J gene: TRBJ1-5
V gene: TRBV28
D gene: -
CDR3 protein: ASSLGLVSVSNQPQH

clone size: -
J gene: TRBJ2-3
V gene: TRBV9
D gene: -
CDR3 protein: ASSVYSGTDTQY

clone size: -
J gene: TRBJ2-1
V gene: TRBV2
D gene: TRBD2
CDR3 protein: ASLKERTRGKF

clone size: -
J gene: TRBJ2-1
V gene: TRBV28
D gene: -
CDR3 protein: ASSLVLVNPTSHEQF

clone size: -
J gene: TRBJ2-5
V gene: TRBV5-6
D gene: -
CDR3 protein: ASSVRETQY

clone size: -
J gene: TRBJ2-1
V gene: TRBV5-1
D gene: TRBD2
CDR3 protein: ASSLAKAGGPRNEQF

clone size: -
J gene: TRBJ2-3
V gene: TRBV28
D gene: -
CDR3 protein: ASSAPGYSTDTQY

clone size: -
J gene: TRBJ1-1
V gene: TRBV28
D gene: TRBD1
CDR3 protein: ASSRTGEIEAF

clone size: -
J gene: TRBJ2-1
V gene: TRBV28
D gene: TRBD2
CDR3 protein: ASSFPPGGTNEQF

clone size: once
J gene: TRBJ1-1
V gene: TRBV4-1
D gene: TRBD1
CDR3 protein: ASSQGIDTGADEAF

clone size: -
J gene: TRBJ2-7
V gene: TRBV27
D gene: TRBD2
CDR3 protein: ASSPGSGDYEQY

clone size: -
J gene: TRBJ2-7
V gene: TRBV7-9
D gene: -
CDR3 protein: ASSSDVATYEQY

clone size: -
J gene: TRBJ1-4
V gene: TRBV12-5
D gene: TRBD1
CDR3 protein: APPTAGQS

clone size: -
J gene: TRBJ2-7
V gene: TRBV11-2
D gene: TRBD2
CDR3 protein: ASSSQRDYEQY

clone size: -
J gene: TRBJ2-7
V gene: TRBV6-5
D gene: -
CDR3 protein: ASRSSTASYEQY

clone size: few
J gene: TRBJ1-1
V gene: TRBV9
D gene: -
CDR3 protein: ASSSGGDTEAF

clone size: once
J gene: TRBJ1-1
V gene: TRBV27
D gene: -
CDR3 protein: ASSLGQRSTEAF

clone size: once
J gene: TRBJ2-1
V gene: TRBV27
D gene: -
CDR3 protein: ASSPFGDNEQF

clone size: -
J gene: TRBJ2-1
V gene: TRBV7-8
D gene: TRBD2
CDR3 protein: ASSLAVPSGSLYNEQF

clone size: -
J gene: TRBJ2-7
V gene: TRBV2
D gene: -
CDR3 protein: ASKAGTTYEQY

clone size: -
J gene: TRBJ1-1
V gene: TRBV9
D gene: -
CDR3 protein: ASSLRGKNTEAF

clone size: -
J gene: TRBJ2-7
V gene: TRBV11-1
D gene: -
CDR3 protein: ASSSWDIGKGYEQY

clone size: -
J gene: TRBJ2-7
V gene: TRBV4-1
D gene: TRBD1
CDR3 protein: ASSQLPGQDSSYEQY

clone size: -
J gene: TRBJ1-5
V gene: TRBV10-3
D gene: -
CDR3 protein: AISAVWDLDQPQH

clone size: -
J gene: TRBJ2-3
V gene: TRBV5-5
D gene: -
CDR3 protein: ASRREDTQY

clone size: -
J gene: TRBJ2-2
V gene: TRBV28
D gene: TRBD1
CDR3 protein: ASSSNRGNAGELF

clone size: -
J gene: TRBJ2-5
V gene: TRBV27
D gene: -
CDR3 protein: ASSYWGHSREQY

clone size: -
J gene: TRBJ2-1
V gene: TRBV6-5
D gene: -
CDR3 protein: ASSFVESSYNEQF

clone size: -
J gene: TRBJ2-2
V gene: TRBV4-1
D gene: TRBD2
CDR3 protein: ASSQSLAGNTGELF

clone size: once
J gene: TRBJ2-7
V gene: TRBV27
D gene: TRBD2
CDR3 protein: ASSPQVGTSVYEQY

clone size: -
J gene: TRBJ2-7
V gene: TRBV7-2
D gene: -
CDR3 protein: ASSPTGGRDEQY

clone size: -
J gene: TRBJ2-1
V gene: TRBV28
D gene: -
CDR3 protein: ASSPYGEYNEQF

clone size: -
J gene: TRBJ2-7
V gene: TRBV28
D gene: TRBD2
CDR3 protein: ASSPRTSGPYEQY

clone size: -
J gene: TRBJ2-1
V gene: TRBV6-5
D gene: -
CDR3 protein: ASSTGNGEQF

clone size: -
J gene: TRBJ2-7
V gene: TRBV5-4
D gene: -
CDR3 protein: ASSFRGQGWDEQY

clone size: -
J gene: TRBJ1-1
V gene: TRBV5-6
D gene: TRBD1
CDR3 protein: ASSLNRQGAF

clone size: -
J gene: TRBJ1-2
V gene: TRBV7-9
D gene: -
CDR3 protein: ASSLDYRVTGGYT

clone size: -
J gene: TRBJ2-2
V gene: TRBV11-2
D gene: TRBD2
CDR3 protein: ASSPHYSSGRKTGELF

clone size: -
J gene: TRBJ2-1
V gene: TRBV7-9
D gene: -
CDR3 protein: ASSASGGGNEQF

clone size: -
J gene: TRBJ2-5
V gene: TRBV9
D gene: TRBD1
CDR3 protein: ASSVEETGVETQY

clone size: -
J gene: TRBJ2-5
V gene: TRBV11-1
D gene: -
CDR3 protein: ASSILGQGIETQY

clone size: once
J gene: TRBJ2-1
V gene: TRBV27
D gene: -
CDR3 protein: ASSSAMYNEQF

clone size: -
J gene: TRBJ2-7
V gene: TRBV5-4
D gene: TRBD2
CDR3 protein: ASSQGALATYEQY

clone size: -
J gene: TRBJ2-1
V gene: TRBV15
D gene: TRBD2
CDR3 protein: ATSKGPSGTLVNEQF

clone size: -
J gene: TRBJ2-7
V gene: TRBV11-3
D gene: -
CDR3 protein: ASSLDRGVGGYEQY

clone size: -
J gene: TRBJ2-6
V gene: TRBV7-9
D gene: -
CDR3 protein: ASSPRDGYSGANVLT

clone size: -
J gene: TRBJ1-1
V gene: TRBV6-5
D gene: -
CDR3 protein: ASSYRGLNTEAF

clone size: -
J gene: TRBJ2-7
V gene: TRBV7-8
D gene: -
CDR3 protein: ASSMGALSSYEQY

clone size: -
J gene: TRBJ2-7
V gene: TRBV19
D gene: TRBD1
CDR3 protein: ASSDRDRGYEQY

clone size: once
J gene: TRBJ1-2
V gene: TRBV10-2
D gene: TRBD1
CDR3 protein: ASTTGETRTNYGYT

clone size: -
J gene: TRBJ1-6
V gene: TRBV7-2
D gene: -
CDR3 protein: ASSSWHNGVYNSPLH

clone size: -
J gene: TRBJ2-1
V gene: TRBV28
D gene: -
CDR3 protein: ASSPPPRAVAYNEQF

clone size: -
J gene: TRBJ1-5
V gene: TRBV28
D gene: TRBD1
CDR3 protein: ASGPTGVGQPQH